A single sample is the source of the 27 T cell receptor beta chains below, sequenced in a study of shared clonotypes between healthy human individuals. Profiling relied on immunoSEQ multiplex PCR, and the TCRdb table lists in-frame clones only, not all of them. The sample shows some 2 million clones, roughly 95% of them seen only once. Terminally differentiated effector memory CD45RA+ cells were left out of the naive CD8 fraction, which was CD45RO-negative and positively selected for CCR7. The sequenced sample was naive CD8+ T cells sorted from blood. Every receptor here comes from a man younger than 35 in good health.

The chain joins TRBV27 to TRBJ2-7; D gene unclear. V lost 4 bases and J 3 bases, leaving 10 bases between the germline ends. The V gene's germline CDR1 is MNHEY and CDR2 SMNVEV (reference sequence). The CDR3 covers 13 residues. CDR3 in DNA: TGTGCCAGCAGTTCTGGTTTTGGCTACGAGCAGTACTTC. Translated: CASSSGFGYEQYF.

The chain links TRBV4-3 to TRBJ2-2; D may match TRBD1 or TRBD2 (5 bases each). The CDR3 is made up of 14 amino acids. V was trimmed by 3 bases and J by 4 bases, leaving 9 bases between them. Germline loops: CDR1 LGHNA, CDR2 YSLEER. CDR3 loop: CASSQGRVTGELFF. The CDR3 coding sequence is TGCGCCAGCAGCCAGGGACGAGTCACCGGGGAGCTGTTTTTT.

The rearrangement links TRBV27 to TRBJ2-7; 7 positions match TRBD2. The CDR3 has 14 amino acids. Germline V gene data show CDR1 as MNHEY and CDR2 as SMNVEV (reference sequence). V gave up 7 bases and J gave up 1 base; unmatched junction bases: 7. As DNA, the CDR3 is TGTGCCAGCAAGGAACGGGACTATTCCTACGAGCAGTACTTC. Translated, it gives CASKERDYSYEQYF.

V usage is TRBV5-4 and J usage is TRBJ2-5, with D tentatively TRBD1 (5 bases). Looked up from germline, CDR1 is SGHNT and CDR2 is YYREEE (reference sequence). Trimming removed 5 bases at V and 4 bases at J, with 9 bases between. The CDR3 totals 12 residues. This chain's CDR3 is CASRGRGETQYF. Written as DNA, the CDR3 is TGTGCCAGCAGGGGGCGCGGAGAGACCCAGTACTTC.

The rearrangement joins TRBV2 to TRBJ2-7; 9 bases are shared with TRBD2. Trimming at V came to 3 bases and at J to 5 bases, leaving 8 bases not matched to a gene. This CDR3 contains 15 residues. Germline V gives CDR1 SNHLY, CDR2 FYNNEI. The CDR3 nucleotides are TGTGCCAGCAGTGATACTCAGGGCGGGGGGGACGAGCAGTACTTC. Residues: CASSDTQGGGDEQYF.

For the CDR3, the DNA is TGTGCCAGCAGAAACCGGGGGACCAACACCGGGGAGCTGTTTTTT. Translated: CASRNRGTNTGELFF. The J gene is TRBJ2-2, the V gene TRBV27, with a weak D call TRBD2 (6 bases). V was pared by 6 bases and J by 2 bases, with 13 bases between. Per the germline V gene, CDR1 is MNHEY and CDR2 is SMNVEV (reference sequence). The CDR3 covers 15 residues.

V and J are TRBV10-1 and TRBJ1-1, with a tentative D call TRBD1 (6 bases). The CDR3 totals 15 residues. The germline gives CDR1 WNHNN, CDR2 SYGVQD (reference sequence). The V end lost 6 bases, the J end lost 5 bases, and 19 bases lay between the germline ends. This CDR3 reads CASRAGHPELTEAFF. The DNA of the CDR3 is TGCGCCAGCAGGGCGGGACACCCAGAACTGACTGAAGCTTTCTTT.

The chain couples TRBV13 to TRBJ1-1; D might be TRBD1 (6 bases). The CDR3 consists of 12 residues. Trimming pared 1 base from V and 7 bases from J, leaving 7 bases between. Germline CDR1 and CDR2: PRHDT and FYEKMQ (reference sequence). The CDR3 loop is CASSLEGHEAFF. CDR3 sequence (DNA): TGTGCCAGCAGCTTAGAGGGACATGAAGCTTTCTTT.

This sequence joins TRBV7-9 and TRBJ2-7, with TRBD2 identical over 7 bases. The CDR3 is made up of 12 amino acids. V shed 4 bases, J shed 5 bases, and the junction held 2 bases outside the gene matches. The germline V gene has CDR1 SEHNR and CDR2 FQNEAQ (reference sequence). In DNA, the CDR3 is TGTGCCAGCAGCTACGGGACTAACGAGCAGTACTTC. It encodes CASSYGTNEQYF. The full variable domain, its missing parts supplied by reference TRBV7-9 and TRBJ2-7, is DTGVSQNPRHKITKRGQNVTFRCDPISEHNRLYWYRQTLGQGPEFLTYFQNEAQLEKSRLLSDRFSAERPKGSFSTLEIQRTEQGDSAMYLCASSYGTNEQYFGPGTRLTVT.

The rearrangement links TRBV7-9 to TRBJ1-1, with D hard to call. Trimming took 3 bases from V and 1 from J, leaving 15 bases between them. CDR1 is SEHNR and CDR2 is FQNEAQ in the germline V gene (reference sequence). CDR3 length: 16 residues. CDR3 sequence reads: CASSFRVGETNTEAFF. The CDR3, as DNA: TGTGCCAGCAGCTTTAGGGTCGGGGAGACGAACACTGAAGCTTTCTTT.

J is TRBJ2-7 and V is TRBV6-1, with D possibly being TRBD1 (6 bases). V gave up 7 bases and J gave up 2 bases, with 9 bases separating them. From germline, CDR1 is MNHNS and CDR2 SASEGT. CDR3 size: 12 residues. The CDR3 nucleotides read TGTGCCAGCACCCAGGGGACCTACGAGCAGTACTTC. Its translation is CASTQGTYEQYF.

There are a few counts of this clone. The chain employs TRBV2 and TRBJ2-7; D remains ambiguous. Trimming took 5 bases from V and 3 from J, leaving 2 bases between them. Germline V gene lookup returns CDR1 SNHLY and CDR2 FYNNEI. The CDR3 contains 10 residues. In nucleotides, the CDR3 is TGTGCCAGCAGTATCTACGAGCAGTACTTC. It yields the protein CASSIYEQYF.

The chain recombines TRBV10-3 with TRBJ2-7, with a weak D call TRBD2 (6 bases). The CDR3 totals 14 residues. Germline V gene lookup returns CDR1 ENHRY and CDR2 SYGVKD. V lost 10 bases, J lost 2 bases, and 18 bases lay in between. The DNA for the CDR3 is TGTGCCACCGGGGAGGCTAGCTCCACCTACGAGCAGTACTTC. Protein: CATGEASSTYEQYF.

On this clone: At the DNA level, this CDR3 is encoded by other sequences in the same sample as well. The gene calls are TRBV7-6 and TRBJ2-7; 9 bases are shared with TRBD2. From germline, CDR1 is SGHVS and CDR2 FNYEAQ. The length of the CDR3 is 14 residues. Germline trimming cut 1 base from V and 3 bases from J; bases unmatched to any gene: 1. CDR3: CASSLEAGGYEQYF. CDR3 bases: TGTGCCAGCAGCTTAGAAGCGGGGGGCTACGAGCAGTACTTC.

This clone appeared a single time. V is TRBV4-1 and J is TRBJ1-2, with D unresolved. Per germline, CDR1 MGHRA and CDR2 YSYEKL. The germline V and J ends were trimmed by 1 base and 5 bases, with 14 bases remaining between them. The CDR3 has 15 residues. CDR3 coding DNA: TGCGCCAGCAGCCAAGGAGAGCCCAGTTATTATGGCTACACCTTC. Translated: CASSQGEPSYYGYTF.

This rearrangement joins TRBV5-3 to TRBJ2-7; 7 nucleotides align to TRBD1. TRBV5-3 is an ORF; its function is uncertain. V lost 3 bases and J lost 11; bases outside the gene matches: 5. CDR3 length: 11 amino acids. The CDR3 sequence is CARSSRGTEYF. The DNA for the CDR3 is TGTGCCAGAAGCTCCAGGGGGACCGAGTACTTC.

The V gene is TRBV6-1, the J gene TRBJ1-2, with D perhaps TRBD1 (5 bases). Trimming removed 2 bases from V and 6 bases from J, with 10 bases in between. Germline loops: CDR1 MNHNS, CDR2 SASEGT. The CDR3 sequence is 13 residues long. In DNA, the CDR3 is TGTGCCAGCAGTGAATTGGGCAGGGATGGCTACACCTTC. This encodes CASSELGRDGYTF.

The chain recombines TRBV6-1 with TRBJ2-7, with D tentatively TRBD2 (6 bases). The CDR3 is made up of 12 amino acids. Trimming took 5 bases from V and 3 from J, leaving 8 bases between them. Germline V gene lookup returns CDR1 MNHNS and CDR2 SASEGT. DNA of the CDR3: TGTGCCAGCAGTTGGGGGGTCTACGAGCAGTACTTC. Translating gives CASSWGVYEQYF.

The chain links TRBV7-9 to TRBJ2-2; D might be TRBD1 (5 bases). Trimming took off 4 bases at V and 2 bases at J, with 8 bases between the two ends. Germline lookup yields CDR1 SEHNR and CDR2 FQNEAQ (reference sequence). The CDR3 has 14 residues. CDR3: CASSWQGNTGELFF. CDR3 sequence (DNA): TGTGCCAGCAGCTGGCAGGGTAACACCGGGGAGCTGTTTTTT.

For this clone: At one boundary the junction diverges from the germline segment, which might be a read error. The chain uses TRBV7-7 and TRBJ1-5, with 8 positions matching TRBD1. The germline gives CDR1 SSHAT, CDR2 FNYEAQ (reference sequence). This CDR3 is built from 18 residues. The CDR3 DNA follows: TGTGCTAGCAGCTCGAACGGACAGGGCCGGGGGAGCAATCAGCCCCAGCATTTT. Amino acids: CASSSNGQGRGSNQPQHF.

Only one count was recorded for this clone. The chain has TRBV28 and TRBJ2-5; tentatively, D is TRBD1 (5 bases). The J call may be faulty, since TRBJ2-7 better matches the DNA end. CDR3 length equals 12 residues. Germline-derived CDR1 and CDR2 are MDHEN and SYDVKM. The CDR3 reads CASSLGAYEQYF. For the CDR3, the DNA is TGTGCCAGCAGTTTAGGGGCATACGAGCAGTACTTC.

V gene TRBV27 combines with J gene TRBJ2-1, with 10 bases matching TRBD2. The CDR3 contains 15 residues. Per germline, CDR1 MNHEY and CDR2 SMNVEV (reference sequence). The junction had 2 bases not matched to a gene; V was cut back by 0 bases and J by 6 bases. The CDR3 reads CASSLSLAGINEQFF. For the CDR3, the DNA is TGTGCCAGCAGTTTATCACTAGCGGGAATCAATGAGCAGTTCTTC.

This chain uses TRBV5-4 with TRBJ2-1; 11 positions agree with TRBD1. V was clipped by 1 base and J by 9 bases; unmatched bases: 9. Looked up from germline, CDR1 is SGHNT and CDR2 is YYREEE (reference sequence). The CDR3 sequence is 16 residues long. The CDR3 reads CASSLIGQGARSEQFF. CDR3 DNA sequence: TGTGCCAGCAGCTTGATCGGACAGGGGGCGCGTAGTGAGCAGTTCTTC.

The chain recombines TRBV2 with TRBJ1-1; 9 bases line up with TRBD1. This CDR3 region has 13 residues. J was trimmed by 5 bases and V by 7 bases; bases with no gene match: 5. Germline values: CDR1 SNHLY, CDR2 FYNNEI. CDR3 sequence (DNA): TGTGCCAGCAAATACAGGGGGCTGACTGAAGCTTTCTTT. It encodes CASKYRGLTEAFF.

The genes are TRBV5-4 and TRBJ2-2; D may match TRBD1 or TRBD2 (5 bases each). V was pared by 6 bases and J by 1 base, with 16 bases between. Germline-derived CDR1 and CDR2 are SGHNT and YYREEE (reference sequence). The CDR3 extends over 16 amino acids. CDR3 sequence (DNA): TGTGCCAGCACCCCCCCGGGGCAGGGGAACACCGGGGAGCTGTTTTTT. Protein: CASTPPGQGNTGELFF.

The chain is built from TRBV9 and TRBJ2-2; D gene unclear. Per germline, CDR1 SGDLS and CDR2 YYNGEE. The CDR3 loop spans 15 amino acids. Trimming removed 0 bases from V and 5 bases from J, with 11 bases in between. CDR3 coding DNA: TGTGCCAGCAGCGTAGAATCTGGTATGACCGGGGAGCTGTTTTTT. Amino acid sequence: CASSVESGMTGELFF. The full variable domain, rest sourced from reference TRBV9 and TRBJ2-2, is DSGVTQTPKHLITATGQRVTLRCSPRSGDLSVYWYQQSLDQGLQFLIQYYNGEERAKGNILERFSAQQFPDLHSELNLSSLELGDSALYFCASSVESGMTGELFFGEGSRLTVL.

The chain has TRBV18 and TRBJ2-3; D might be TRBD2 (5 bases). V was cut by 0 bases and J by 7 bases, with 8 bases left in between. Germline V gene lookup returns CDR1 KGHSH and CDR2 LQKENI. CDR3 length: 13 amino acids. DNA of the CDR3: TGTGCCAGCTCACCACCGCGGGTTTATACGCAGTATTTT. Translation: CASSPPRVYTQYF.